This T cell receptor beta chain was identified in a study of cytomegalovirus exposure and HLA in healthy donors. The PCR contained 60 Vbeta and 13 Jbeta primers. Method: immunoSEQ multiplex PCR; TCRdb's copy keeps in-frame clones and lacks some. The sample yields roughly 170,000 clones, around 80% seen once. For this clone: What it recognizes is unknown. Mismatch with germline at one junction end may stem from a read error.

Nominally healthy donors provided the samples, though records likely missed some immune exposures. Findings and caveats of the study: In vitro assays verified that three CMV-associated chains recognized CMV antigens specifically.

The CDR3 loop spans 12 amino acids. Germline CDR1 reads SGHAT; CDR2 reads FQNNGV. The specimen sequenced was PBMCs. The chain joins TRBV11-2 to TRBJ2-3; D unclear. The receptor comes from a female donor in good health and CMV-seronegative. CDR3 in DNA: TGTGCCGGCAGCTTAGTCCGGGATACGCAGTATTTT. Protein sequence: CAGSLVRDTQYF. The complete variable domain, with remaining parts taken from reference TRBV11-2 and TRBJ2-3, reads EAGVAQSPRYKIIEKRQSVAFWCNPISGHATLYWYQQILGQGPKLLIQFQNNGVVDDSQLPKDRFSAERLKGVDSTLKIQPAKLEDSAVYLCAGSLVRDTQYFGPGTRLTVL.